The clone carrying this TCR beta chain was seen only a few times. Its antigen is undetermined. This sample is drawn from a study of T-cell reconstitution after alpha-beta-depleted transplantation in children. Preparation of the TCRbeta library used unique molecular identifiers. TCRdb processed the PCR reads anew with MiXCR; each CDR3 protein has one entry. Among under 300,000 distinct CDR3 sequences listed, under 14% were seen once. Study-level points and caveats: Hyperexpanded clones declined; after one year, newly produced T cells mostly supplied diversity. Approximately two months post-transplant, alpha-beta T cells reportedly originated from several hundred expanded graft clones.

The CDR3 covers 12 residues. The germline V and J ends were trimmed by 4 bases and 4 bases, with 7 bases remaining between them. Germline CDR1 reads SNHLY; CDR2 reads FYNNEI. This chain joins TRBV2 and TRBJ2-5; D is uncertain. The sequencing used peripheral blood, collected 180 days after TCRalphabeta/CD19-depleted stem cell transplant. This sequence was found in a male patient aged 2-15 years who had a stem cell transplant for chronic granulomatous disease, so the T cells may come from the graft donor. Here the CDR3 DNA reads TGTGCCAGCAGTGTTGATGGAGAGACCCAGTACTTC. Protein product: CASSVDGETQYF.